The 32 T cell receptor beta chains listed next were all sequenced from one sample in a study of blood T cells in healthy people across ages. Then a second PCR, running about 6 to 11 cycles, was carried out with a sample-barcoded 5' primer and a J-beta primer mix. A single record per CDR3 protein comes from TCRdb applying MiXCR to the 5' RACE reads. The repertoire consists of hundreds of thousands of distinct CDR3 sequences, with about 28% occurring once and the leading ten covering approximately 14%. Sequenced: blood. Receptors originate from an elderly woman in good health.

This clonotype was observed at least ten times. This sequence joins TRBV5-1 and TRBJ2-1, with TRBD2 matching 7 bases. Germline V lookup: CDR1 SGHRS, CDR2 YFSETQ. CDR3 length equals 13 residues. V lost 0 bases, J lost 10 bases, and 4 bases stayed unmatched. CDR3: CASSLAGGYEQFF. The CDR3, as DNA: TGCGCCAGCAGCTTGGCGGGGGGATACGAGCAGTTCTTC.

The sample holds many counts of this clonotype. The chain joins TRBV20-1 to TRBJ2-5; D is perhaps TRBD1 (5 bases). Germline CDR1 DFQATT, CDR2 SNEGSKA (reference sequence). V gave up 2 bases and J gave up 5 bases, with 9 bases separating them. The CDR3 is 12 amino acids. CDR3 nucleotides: TGCAGTGCTAGACAGGGTGGGGAGACCCAGTACTTC. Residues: CSARQGGETQYF.

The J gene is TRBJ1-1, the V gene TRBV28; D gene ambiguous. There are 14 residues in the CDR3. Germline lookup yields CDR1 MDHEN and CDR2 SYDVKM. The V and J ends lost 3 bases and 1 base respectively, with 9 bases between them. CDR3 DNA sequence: TGTGCCAGCAGTTTTACAGAGAAGAACACTGAAGCTTTCTTT. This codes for CASSFTEKNTEAFF.

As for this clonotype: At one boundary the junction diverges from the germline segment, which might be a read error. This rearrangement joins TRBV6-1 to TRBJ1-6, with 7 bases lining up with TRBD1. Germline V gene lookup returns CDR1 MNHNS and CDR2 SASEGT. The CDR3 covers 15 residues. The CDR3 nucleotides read TGTGCCAGCAGTGAGAGGCAGGGGGAAGGTTCACCCCCCCACTTT. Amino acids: CASSERQGEGSPPHF.

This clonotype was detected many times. Written as DNA, the CDR3 is TGTGCCAGCAGCTTCGGGGGTCCTCGCACAGATACGCAGTATTTT. It translates to CASSFGGPRTDTQYF. The chain links TRBV7-2 to TRBJ2-3; D is possibly TRBD2 (6 bases). Germline values: CDR1 SGHTA, CDR2 FQGNSA. V gave up 3 bases and J gave up 1 base, with 11 bases separating them. The CDR3 is 15 amino acids.

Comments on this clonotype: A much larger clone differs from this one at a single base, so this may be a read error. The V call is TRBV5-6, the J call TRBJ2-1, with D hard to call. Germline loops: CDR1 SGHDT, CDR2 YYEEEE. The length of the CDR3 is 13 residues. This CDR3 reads CASSLDPMSELFF. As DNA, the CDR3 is TGTGCCAGCAGCTTGGATCCTATGTCCGAGCTGTTCTTC. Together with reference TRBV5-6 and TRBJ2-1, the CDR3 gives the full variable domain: DAGVTQSPTHLIKTRGQQVTLRCSPKSGHDTVSWYQQALGQGPQFIFQYYEEEERQRGNFPDRFSGHQFPNYSSELNVNALLLGDSALYLCASSLDPMSELFFGPGTRLTVL.

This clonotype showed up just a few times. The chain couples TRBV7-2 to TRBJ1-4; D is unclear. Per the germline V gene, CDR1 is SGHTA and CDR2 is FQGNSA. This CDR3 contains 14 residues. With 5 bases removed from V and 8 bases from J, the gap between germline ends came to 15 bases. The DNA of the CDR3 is TGTGCCAGCAGCCGGGTACTCGGTGGCGAAAAACTGTTTTTT. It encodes CASSRVLGGEKLFF.

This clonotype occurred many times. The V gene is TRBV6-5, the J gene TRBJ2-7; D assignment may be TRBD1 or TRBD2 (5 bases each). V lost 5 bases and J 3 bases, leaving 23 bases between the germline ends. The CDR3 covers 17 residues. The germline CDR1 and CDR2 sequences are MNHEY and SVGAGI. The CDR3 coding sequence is TGTGCCAGCAGTCGCCCGGGACGCAGCAGTGAGTACTACGAGCAGTACTTC. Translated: CASSRPGRSSEYYEQYF.

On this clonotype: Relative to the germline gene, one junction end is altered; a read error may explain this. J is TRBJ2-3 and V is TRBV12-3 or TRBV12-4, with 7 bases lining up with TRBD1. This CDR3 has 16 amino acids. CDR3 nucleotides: TGTGCCAGCAGTTCGGGACAGACTACCACCACAGATACGCTGTATTTT. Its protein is CASSSGQTTTTDTLYF.

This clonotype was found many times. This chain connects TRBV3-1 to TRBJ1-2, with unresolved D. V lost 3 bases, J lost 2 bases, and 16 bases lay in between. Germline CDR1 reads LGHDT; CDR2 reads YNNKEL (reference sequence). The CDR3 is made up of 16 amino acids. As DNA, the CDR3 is TGTGCCAGCAGCCAGGTCGTCTCGGTAGGCAACTATGGCTACACCTTC. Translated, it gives CASSQVVSVGNYGYTF.

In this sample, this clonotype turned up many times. The CDR3 reads CSSIPRGTYEQYF. The CDR3 nucleotides are TGCAGTTCAATACCCAGGGGCACCTACGAGCAGTACTTC. The rearrangement uses TRBV20-1 and TRBJ2-7; the D gene is possibly TRBD1 (6 bases). V shed 8 bases and J shed 2 bases, with 16 bases lying between them. In germline, CDR1 is DFQATT, CDR2 SNEGSKA (reference sequence). CDR3 length: 13 residues.

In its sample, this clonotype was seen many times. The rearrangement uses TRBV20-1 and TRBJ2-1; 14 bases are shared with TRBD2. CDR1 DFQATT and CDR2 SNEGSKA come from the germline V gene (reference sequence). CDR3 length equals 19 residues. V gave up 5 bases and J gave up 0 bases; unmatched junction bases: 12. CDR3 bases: TGCAGTGCTGCCGCCGGGACTAGCGGGGGTGTCAGCTCCTACAATGAGCAGTTCTTC. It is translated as CSAAAGTSGGVSSYNEQFF.

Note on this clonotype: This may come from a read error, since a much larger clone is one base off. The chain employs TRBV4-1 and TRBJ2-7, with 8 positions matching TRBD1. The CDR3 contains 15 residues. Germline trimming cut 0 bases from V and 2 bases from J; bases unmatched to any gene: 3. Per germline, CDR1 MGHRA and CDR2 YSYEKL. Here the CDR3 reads CASSQETGDTYEQYF. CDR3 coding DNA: TGCGCCAGCAGCCAAGAGACAGGGGATACCTACGAGCAGTACTTC.

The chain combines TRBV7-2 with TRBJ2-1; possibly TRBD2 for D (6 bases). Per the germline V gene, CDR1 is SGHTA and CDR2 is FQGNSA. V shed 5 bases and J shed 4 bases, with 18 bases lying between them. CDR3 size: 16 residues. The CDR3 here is CASSDTRDSSYNEQFF. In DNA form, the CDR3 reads TGTGCCAGCAGCGACACCCGGGACTCCTCTTACAATGAGCAGTTCTTC.

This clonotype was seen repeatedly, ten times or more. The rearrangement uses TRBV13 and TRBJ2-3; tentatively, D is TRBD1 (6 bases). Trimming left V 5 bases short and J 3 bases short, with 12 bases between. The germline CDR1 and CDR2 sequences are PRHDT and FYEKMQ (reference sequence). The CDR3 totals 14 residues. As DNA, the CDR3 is TGTGCCAGCAGCCCCACAAGGGGGACAGATACGCAGTATTTT. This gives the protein CASSPTRGTDTQYF.

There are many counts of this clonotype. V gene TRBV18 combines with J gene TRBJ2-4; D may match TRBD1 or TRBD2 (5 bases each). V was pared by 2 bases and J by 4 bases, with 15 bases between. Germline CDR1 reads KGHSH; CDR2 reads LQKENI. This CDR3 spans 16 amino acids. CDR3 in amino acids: CASSPERGRIKNIQYF. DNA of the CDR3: TGTGCCAGCTCACCAGAGAGGGGCAGAATTAAAAACATTCAGTACTTC.

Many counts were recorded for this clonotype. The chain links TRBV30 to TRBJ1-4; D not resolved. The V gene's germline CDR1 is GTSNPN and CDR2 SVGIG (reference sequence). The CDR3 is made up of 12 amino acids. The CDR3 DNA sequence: TGTGCATCAACCCAAGTTGCGGAAAAACTGTTTTTT. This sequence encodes CASTQVAEKLFF.

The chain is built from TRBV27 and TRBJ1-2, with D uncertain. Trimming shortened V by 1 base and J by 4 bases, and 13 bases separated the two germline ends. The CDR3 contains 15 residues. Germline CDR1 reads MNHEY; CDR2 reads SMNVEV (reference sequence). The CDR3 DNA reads TGTGCCAGCAGTTTATTATCAGAGATCCCCTATGGCTACACCTTC. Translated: CASSLLSEIPYGYTF.

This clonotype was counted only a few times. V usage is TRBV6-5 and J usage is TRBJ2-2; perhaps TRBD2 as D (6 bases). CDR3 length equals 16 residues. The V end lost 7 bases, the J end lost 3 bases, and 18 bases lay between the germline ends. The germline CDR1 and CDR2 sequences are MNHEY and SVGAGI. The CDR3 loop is CASTYSRGRYTGELFF. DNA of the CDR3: TGTGCCAGCACCTACAGTCGGGGGAGATACACCGGGGAGCTGTTTTTT.

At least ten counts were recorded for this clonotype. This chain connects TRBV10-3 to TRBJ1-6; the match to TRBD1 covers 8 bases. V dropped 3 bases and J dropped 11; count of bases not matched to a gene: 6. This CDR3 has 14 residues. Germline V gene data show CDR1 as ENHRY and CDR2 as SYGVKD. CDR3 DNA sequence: TGTGCCATCAGTGAATCGACAGGGGCGGCACCCCTCCACTTT. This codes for CAISESTGAAPLHF.

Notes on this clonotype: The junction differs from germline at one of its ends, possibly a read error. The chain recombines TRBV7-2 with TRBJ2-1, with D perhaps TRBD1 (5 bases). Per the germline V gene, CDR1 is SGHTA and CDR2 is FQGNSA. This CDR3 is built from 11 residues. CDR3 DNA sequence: TGTGCCATCAACAGGTACAATGAGCAGCTCTTC. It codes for CAINRYNEQLF.

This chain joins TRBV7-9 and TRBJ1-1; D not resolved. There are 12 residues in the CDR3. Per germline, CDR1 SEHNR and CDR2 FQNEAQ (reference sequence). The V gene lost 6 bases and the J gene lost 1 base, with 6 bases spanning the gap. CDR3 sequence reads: CASSVSNTEAFF. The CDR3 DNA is TGTGCCAGCAGTGTATCGAACACTGAAGCTTTCTTT.

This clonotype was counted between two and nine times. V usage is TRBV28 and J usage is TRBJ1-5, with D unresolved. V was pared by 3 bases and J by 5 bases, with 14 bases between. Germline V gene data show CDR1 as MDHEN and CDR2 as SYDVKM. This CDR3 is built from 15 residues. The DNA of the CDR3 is TGTGCCAGCAGTTTTCCCGGCGGGCTATATCAGCCCCAGCATTTT. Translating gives CASSFPGGLYQPQHF.

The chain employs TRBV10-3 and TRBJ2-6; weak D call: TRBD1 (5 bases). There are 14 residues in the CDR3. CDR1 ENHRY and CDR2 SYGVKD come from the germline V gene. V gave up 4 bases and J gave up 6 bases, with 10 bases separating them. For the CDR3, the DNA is TGTGCCATCAGTGGGAAGGGGCAGGCCAACGTCCTGACTTTC. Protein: CAISGKGQANVLTF.

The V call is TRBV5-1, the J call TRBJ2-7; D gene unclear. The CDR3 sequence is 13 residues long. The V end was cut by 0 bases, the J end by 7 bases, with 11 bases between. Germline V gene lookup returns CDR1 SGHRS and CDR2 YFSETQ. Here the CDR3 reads CASSLDSNNEQYF. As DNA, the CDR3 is TGCGCCAGCAGCTTGGACAGCAACAATGAGCAGTACTTC.

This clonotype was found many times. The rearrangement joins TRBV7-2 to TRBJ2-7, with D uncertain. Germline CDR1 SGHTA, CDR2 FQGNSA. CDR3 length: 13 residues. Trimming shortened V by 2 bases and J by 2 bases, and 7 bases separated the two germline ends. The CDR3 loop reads CASSLKETYEQYF. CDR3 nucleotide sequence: TGTGCCAGCAGCTTAAAGGAAACCTACGAGCAGTACTTC.

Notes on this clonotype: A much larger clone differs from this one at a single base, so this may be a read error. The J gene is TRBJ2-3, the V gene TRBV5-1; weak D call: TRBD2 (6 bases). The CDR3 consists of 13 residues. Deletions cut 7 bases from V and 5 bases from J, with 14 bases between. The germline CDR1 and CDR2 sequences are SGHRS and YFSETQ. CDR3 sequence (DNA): TGCGCCAGCGGCGTGGGGGGTCGAGATACGCAGTATTTT. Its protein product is CASGVGGRDTQYF.

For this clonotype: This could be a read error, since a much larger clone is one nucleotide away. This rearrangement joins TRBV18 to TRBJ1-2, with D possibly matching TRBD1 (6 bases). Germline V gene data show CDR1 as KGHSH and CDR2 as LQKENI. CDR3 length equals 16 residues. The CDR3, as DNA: TGTGCCAGCTCACCAAATCGACAGGTAGAGAGCTATGGCTGCACCTTC. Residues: CASSPNRQVESYGCTF.

The CDR3 bases are TGCAGTGCAAGCCTGGGACTAGCGGGAGAGCAGTACTTC. This translates into CSASLGLAGEQYF. The gene calls are TRBV20-1 and TRBJ2-7; TRBD2 agrees at 13 bases. This CDR3 contains 13 residues. Germline lookup yields CDR1 DFQATT and CDR2 SNEGSKA (reference sequence). V was pared by 6 bases and J by 7 bases, with 6 bases of the junction left unmatched.

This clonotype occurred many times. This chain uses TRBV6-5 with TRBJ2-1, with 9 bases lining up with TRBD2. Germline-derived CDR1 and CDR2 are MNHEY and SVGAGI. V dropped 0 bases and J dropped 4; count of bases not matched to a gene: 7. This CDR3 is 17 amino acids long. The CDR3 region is CASSYSTPSGAYNEQFF. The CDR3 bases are TGTGCCAGCAGTTACTCGACTCCTAGCGGGGCTTACAATGAGCAGTTCTTC.

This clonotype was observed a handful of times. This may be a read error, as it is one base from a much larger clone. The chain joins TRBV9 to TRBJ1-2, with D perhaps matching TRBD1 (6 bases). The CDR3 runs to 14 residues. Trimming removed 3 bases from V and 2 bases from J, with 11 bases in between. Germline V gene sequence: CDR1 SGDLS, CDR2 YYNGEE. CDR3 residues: CASSGGGTNYGYTF. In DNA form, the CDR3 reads TGTGCCAGCAGCGGAGGCGGGACAAACTATGGCTACACCTTC. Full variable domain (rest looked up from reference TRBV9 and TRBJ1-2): DSGVTQTPKHLITATGQRVTLRCSPRSGDLSVYWYQQSLDQGLQFLIQYYNGEERAKGNILERFSAQQFPDLHSELNLSSLELGDSALYFCASSGGGTNYGYTFGSGTRLTVV.

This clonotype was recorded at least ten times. The CDR3, as DNA: TGTGCCAGCAGTGAATGGGCAGGGGTTAATGAAAAACTGTTTTTT. Amino acid sequence: CASSEWAGVNEKLFF. This sequence joins TRBV25-1 and TRBJ1-4; weak D call: TRBD1 (6 bases). V shed 1 base and J shed 4 bases, with 10 bases lying between them. The CDR3 has 15 residues. CDR1 and CDR2 (germline): MGHDK, SYGVNS. The full variable domain, completed using reference TRBV25-1 and TRBJ1-4, is EADIYQTPRYLVIGTGKKITLECSQTMGHDKMYWYQQDPGMELHLIHYSYGVNSTEKGDLSSESTVSRIRTEHFPLTLESARPSHTSQYLCASSEWAGVNEKLFFGSGTQLSVL.